Below are 11 T cell receptor beta chains sequenced from a single sample in a study of CD4 T cells in relation to SARS-CoV-2 and coronaviruses. The method was immunoSEQ multiplex PCR; TCRdb's version includes in-frame clones alone and lacks a portion of them. This sample yields about 38,000 clones, of which approximately 88% are seen a single time; roughly a tenth belongs to the top ten. The sequencing input was memory CD4+ T cells from PBMCs. The source is an adult with COVID-19.

This rearrangement joins TRBV5-1 to TRBJ2-1; TRBD1 might be the D (6 bases). Germline V gene sequence: CDR1 SGHRS, CDR2 YFSETQ. Between the trimmed V and J ends, which lost 3 bases and 9 bases, there was a span of 16 bases. This CDR3 region has 14 residues. The CDR3 here is CASSSNTGNTEQFF. The CDR3 DNA reads TGCGCCAGCAGCTCGAACACAGGGAACACTGAGCAGTTCTTC.

V gene TRBV6-5 combines with J gene TRBJ1-3; TRBD1 is a possible D gene (6 bases). V dropped 6 bases and J dropped 2 bases, with 11 bases sitting between them. The length of the CDR3 is 14 residues. Germline CDR1 is MNHEY and CDR2 is SVGAGI. DNA for the CDR3: TGTGCCAGCAGCCAACAGGGTGCTGGAAACACCATATATTTT. This sequence encodes CASSQQGAGNTIYF.

The chain is built from TRBV20-1 and TRBJ2-3; D not resolved. This CDR3 region has 11 residues. Germline CDR1 is DFQATT and CDR2 is SNEGSKA (reference sequence). The germline V and J ends were trimmed by 3 bases and 5 bases, with 6 bases remaining between them. The CDR3 nucleotides read TGCAGTGCTAGTCAGATAGATACGCAGTATTTT. Translating gives CSASQIDTQYF.

This chain connects TRBV30 to TRBJ1-5; D ambiguous. V gave up 0 bases and J gave up 6 bases, with 12 bases separating them. CDR1 GTSNPN and CDR2 SVGIG come from the germline V gene (reference sequence). This CDR3 spans 14 amino acids. The CDR3 sequence: CAWSVGQVGQPQHF. The CDR3 DNA reads TGTGCCTGGAGTGTAGGGCAGGTCGGTCAGCCCCAGCATTTT. The whole variable domain, remainder taken from reference TRBV30 and TRBJ1-5, is SQTIHQWPATLVQPVGSPLSLECTVEGTSNPNLYWYRQAAGRGLQLLFYSVGIGQISSEVPQNLSASRPQDRQFILSSKKLLLSDSGFYLCAWSVGQVGQPQHFGDGTRLSIL.

The V gene is TRBV5-1, the J gene TRBJ2-2; 9 bases match TRBD1. After removal of 1 base from V and 6 bases from J, the junction contained 1 base not matched to a gene. The CDR3 extends over 14 amino acids. The germline CDR1 and CDR2 sequences are SGHRS and YFSETQ. This CDR3 reads CASSLRTGAGELFF. The DNA of the CDR3 is TGCGCCAGCAGCTTGCGGACAGGGGCCGGGGAGCTGTTTTTT.

This chain joins TRBV9 and TRBJ1-1; TRBD1 might be the D (5 bases). There are 15 residues in the CDR3. V was pared by 0 bases and J by 5 bases, with 14 bases between. Germline CDR1 is SGDLS and CDR2 is YYNGEE. CDR3: CASSVDDGQGTEAFF. The CDR3, as DNA: TGTGCCAGCAGCGTAGATGACGGGCAGGGTACTGAAGCTTTCTTT.

The chain joins TRBV11-3 to TRBJ2-5; D may be TRBD2 (6 bases). Trimming took off 5 bases at V and 6 bases at J, with 16 bases between the two ends. The CDR3 contains 14 residues. In germline, CDR1 is SGHNT, CDR2 YENEEA. The DNA for the CDR3 is TGTGCCAGCAGCCCGACGAGGGGCGGGAAGACCCAGTACTTC. Encoded protein: CASSPTRGGKTQYF.

The chain combines TRBV6-5 with TRBJ2-7, with 8 bases aligning to TRBD1. The V gene's germline CDR1 is MNHEY and CDR2 SVGAGI. This CDR3 region has 14 residues. V was clipped by 7 bases and J by 1 base; unmatched bases: 6. As DNA, the CDR3 is TGTGCCAGCAAAAGGGGGGACAGGTCCTACGAGCAGTACTTC. It is translated as CASKRGDRSYEQYF.

The chain couples TRBV5-5 to TRBJ2-3; the match to TRBD1 covers 9 bases. This CDR3 contains 15 residues. V lost 3 bases, J lost 2 bases, and 4 bases stayed unmatched. Per the germline V gene, CDR1 is SGHKS and CDR2 is YYEKEE (reference sequence). As DNA, the CDR3 is TGTGCCAGCAGCTGGGGGACAGGGCCCACAGATACGCAGTATTTT. Protein: CASSWGTGPTDTQYF. The variable domain in full, with the rest retrieved from reference TRBV5-5 and TRBJ2-3, is DAGVTQSPTHLIKTRGQQVTLRCSPISGHKSVSWYQQVLGQGPQFIFQYYEKEERGRGNFPDRFSARQFPNYSSELNVNALLLGDSALYLCASSWGTGPTDTQYFGPGTRLTVL.

The chain employs TRBV6-4 and TRBJ2-1; maybe TRBD2 (5 bases). The CDR3 runs 14 residues. Germline CDR1 and CDR2: MRHNA and SNTAGT. The ends were cut back, 8 bases at V and 7 bases at J, with 18 bases in the middle. CDR3 residues: CASAGLRNPNEQFF. CDR3 coding DNA: TGTGCCAGCGCCGGACTCAGAAACCCAAATGAGCAGTTCTTC.

The chain combines TRBV6-4 with TRBJ2-7; D may be TRBD1 (6 bases). The CDR3 covers 16 residues. Germline V gene lookup returns CDR1 MRHNA and CDR2 SNTAGT. V shed 3 bases and J shed 4 bases, with 19 bases lying between them. The CDR3 DNA sequence: TGTGCCAGCAGTGAAGGTTGGGGGCGTAAGGGTTACGAGCAGTACTTC. Protein: CASSEGWGRKGYEQYF.